This TCR beta chain is drawn from a study of response to subunit inactivated influenza vaccine. The CDR3 has 14 amino acids. Germline loops: CDR1 SEHNR, CDR2 FQNEAQ (reference sequence). Trimming cost V 4 bases and J 2 bases, with 12 bases left between them. Study conclusions and caveats: The authors proposed limited new T cell recruitment per seasonal influenza vaccination.

At least ten counts were recorded for this clonotype. Antigen specificity is unknown. TCRdb itself ran the RT-PCR reads through MiXCR, one entry per CDR3 protein. This sample carries more than 200,000 distinct CDR3 sequences, 12% of them seen once, and the ten largest clones take approximately 7.8%. The sequencing used non-naive T cells sorted from PBMCs, collected less than 15 days before vaccination. This chain links TRBV7-9 with TRBJ2-7; D is ambiguous. The TCR sequence derives from a man between 45 and 60 years old who received an inactivated influenza vaccine. CDR3 region: CASSSHGLAYEQYF. The CDR3 DNA is TGTGCCAGCAGCTCTCACGGATTAGCCTACGAGCAGTACTTC.